What follows is one T cell receptor (beta chain) and its context. This entry is derived from a study of cytomegalovirus exposure and HLA in healthy donors. In the PCR, 60 Vbeta and 13 Jbeta primers were used. This table comes from immunoSEQ multiplex PCR, and its TCRdb copy is limited to in-frame clones, with some not included. The table shows roughly 100,000 clones, with about 77% occurring only once. The clonotype comes from a woman aged 18-29 years in good health and CMV-seropositive. Sample: PBMCs.

The CDR3 sequence: CASSPGRTQYF. The CDR3 DNA sequence: TGTGCCAGCAGCCCGGGGAGAACGCAGTATTTT. The rearrangement links TRBV6-5 to TRBJ2-3, with a possible D match to TRBD2 (5 bases). V lost 6 bases to trimming and J lost 9 bases, with 10 bases between them. CDR1 and CDR2 from the germline V gene are MNHEY and SVGAGI. The CDR3 length is 11 residues.